One sample yielded the 18 T cell receptor beta chains listed below, sequenced in a study of blood T cell repertoires in COVID-19. Here immunoSEQ multiplex PCR was the method, and the copy in TCRdb shows in-frame clones only, minus some. The sample holds 100,000 or so clones; around 85% are singletons and the top ten take 1.5% to 2%. The sequenced material came from peripheral blood. All receptors come from a woman aged 70-85 years with active or convalescent COVID-19.

The V gene is TRBV24-1, the J gene TRBJ2-6; D perhaps matches TRBD2 (5 bases). CDR3 size: 16 residues. Germline CDR1 is KGHDR and CDR2 is SFDVKD. V was shortened by 1 base and J by 0 bases, with 6 bases between the two germline ends. In DNA, the CDR3 is TGTGCCACCAGTGATTTTACTAGCTCTGGGGCCAACGTCCTGACTTTC. This codes for CATSDFTSSGANVLTF.

The chain has TRBV27 and TRBJ1-5; D is unresolved. This CDR3 is 12 amino acids long. Germline loops: CDR1 MNHEY, CDR2 SMNVEV (reference sequence). V dropped 3 bases and J dropped 7 bases, with 7 bases sitting between them. The CDR3 sequence is CASSFAGQPQHF. The CDR3 DNA sequence: TGTGCCAGCAGTTTTGCAGGACAGCCCCAGCATTTT.

The J gene is TRBJ1-2, the V gene TRBV5-1; maybe TRBD1 (5 bases). V gave up 4 bases and J gave up 8 bases, with 15 bases separating them. The CDR3 covers 13 residues. In germline, CDR1 is SGHRS, CDR2 YFSETQ. The CDR3, as DNA: TGCGCCAGCAGCGCGGACATGGTCGGCGGCTACACCTTC. As protein: CASSADMVGGYTF.

The genes are TRBV19 and TRBJ1-3; D gene ambiguous. The CDR3 sequence is 15 residues long. Trimming removed 0 bases from V and 0 bases from J, with 6 bases in between. Germline V gives CDR1 LNHDA, CDR2 SQIVND (reference sequence). This chain's CDR3 is CASSIEPSSGNTIYF. Here the CDR3 DNA reads TGTGCCAGTAGTATAGAACCCAGCTCTGGAAACACCATATATTTT.

The rearrangement links TRBV2 to TRBJ2-5; 15 positions agree with TRBD2. The CDR3 consists of 16 residues. V trimming: 6 bases; J trimming: 3 bases; junction bases outside the gene matches: 5. CDR1 and CDR2 from the germline V gene are SNHLY and FYNNEI. The CDR3 sequence: CASRQGLAGGKETQYF. The CDR3 bases are TGTGCCAGCAGGCAAGGACTAGCGGGGGGGAAAGAGACCCAGTACTTC.

The gene calls are TRBV5-1 and TRBJ2-3; tentative D call: TRBD2 (5 bases). Germline CDR1 SGHRS, CDR2 YFSETQ. The CDR3 runs to 14 residues. Deletions cut 0 bases from V and 4 bases from J, with 9 bases between. The CDR3 bases are TGCGCCAGCAGCTTGGGGACTCAGTCAGATACGCAGTATTTT. Protein: CASSLGTQSDTQYF. Drawing the rest from reference TRBV5-1 and TRBJ2-3, the complete variable domain is KAGVTQTPRYLIKTRGQQVTLSCSPISGHRSVSWYQQTPGQGLQFLFEYFSETQRNKGNFPGRFSGRQFSNSRSEMNVSTLELGDSALYLCASSLGTQSDTQYFGPGTRLTVL.

A note on this clone: In the same sample, other DNA sequences code for this CDR3. The V gene is TRBV5-1, the J gene TRBJ2-7; D unclear. Germline CDR1 SGHRS, CDR2 YFSETQ. V was clipped by 0 bases and J by 0 bases, with 7 bases between them. CDR3 length: 14 amino acids. In nucleotides, the CDR3 is TGCGCCAGCAGCTTGGATCCGAGCTCCTACGAGCAGTACTTC. Translated: CASSLDPSSYEQYF.

This chain connects TRBV11-2 to TRBJ1-1, with 9 nucleotides matching TRBD1. The V segment lost 7 bases and the J segment 3 bases; nucleotides outside the gene matches: 6. CDR3 size: 14 residues. Germline CDR1 and CDR2: SGHAT and FQNNGV. Here the CDR3 DNA reads TGTGCCAGCACTCGGGACAGGGAGGACACTGAAGCTTTCTTT. Translating it yields CASTRDREDTEAFF.

The J gene is TRBJ1-3, the V gene TRBV24-1, with TRBD1 identical over 7 bases. CDR1 KGHDR and CDR2 SFDVKD come from the germline V gene. The CDR3 contains 16 residues. With V trimmed by 3 bases and J by 0 bases, 4 bases remained unmatched. The CDR3, as DNA: TGTGCCACCAGTGATGCCCGGGACAGCTCTGGAAACACCATATATTTT. It specifies CATSDARDSSGNTIYF.

The chain is built from TRBV5-6 and TRBJ2-7; D not certain. CDR1 is SGHDT, CDR2 YYEEEE, per germline. This CDR3 is built from 13 residues. Trimming removed 2 bases from V and 2 bases from J, with 8 bases in between. The chain's CDR3 is CASSLSPAYEQYF. The CDR3 DNA follows: TGTGCCAGCAGCTTAAGTCCGGCCTACGAGCAGTACTTC.

This clone was counted a single time. The rearrangement uses TRBV4-1 and TRBJ1-6, with a weak D call TRBD1 (6 bases). V lost 2 bases, J lost 9 bases, and 20 bases lay in between. CDR3 length: 17 amino acids. CDR1 is MGHRA, CDR2 YSYEKL, per germline. CDR3 in DNA: TGCGCCAGCAGCCAAAGGACAGATGACAGAGGGAGTTCACCCCTCCACTTT. This translates into CASSQRTDDRGSSPLHF.

V is TRBV30 and J is TRBJ2-7; no reliable D call. The V and J ends lost 2 bases and 0 bases respectively, with 17 bases between them. Germline V gene lookup returns CDR1 GTSNPN and CDR2 SVGIG (reference sequence). This CDR3 has 16 amino acids. The CDR3 is CAWSTPGFGSSYEQYF. The CDR3 DNA follows: TGTGCCTGGAGTACACCCGGGTTCGGGTCCTCCTACGAGCAGTACTTC.

The V call is TRBV7-2, the J call TRBJ2-7, with 11 nucleotides matching TRBD2. CDR1 is SGHTA and CDR2 is FQGNSA in the germline V gene. The length of the CDR3 is 15 residues. The V segment lost 5 bases and the J segment 2 bases; nucleotides outside the gene matches: 5. The CDR3 here is CASSPPSGRTYEQYF. The CDR3 DNA sequence: TGTGCCAGCAGCCCGCCTAGCGGGAGGACCTACGAGCAGTACTTC.

The V gene is TRBV6-2 or TRBV6-3, the J gene TRBJ2-7, with 7 nucleotides matching TRBD1. The J segment lost 4 bases and the V segment lost 5 bases, leaving 11 bases of the junction unmatched. Germline V CDR1 and CDR2: MNHEY, SVGEGT. CDR3 length: 15 amino acids. The CDR3 reads CASSRPGTELYEQYF. CDR3 nucleotides: TGTGCCAGCAGTCGACCTGGGACAGAGCTATACGAGCAGTACTTC.

The chain recombines TRBV4-1 with TRBJ2-2; 9 bases line up with TRBD1. The germline CDR1 and CDR2 sequences are MGHRA and YSYEKL. J was trimmed by 2 bases and V by 2 bases; bases with no gene match: 15. The CDR3 length is 20 residues. The CDR3 DNA reads TGCGCCAGCAGCCAAATCCCTTTGATACAGGGGGCGTCTAACACCGGGGAGCTGTTTTTT. Protein: CASSQIPLIQGASNTGELFF.

This clone was observed once. The rearrangement links TRBV28 to TRBJ1-1; D gene ambiguous. Per the germline V gene, CDR1 is MDHEN and CDR2 is SYDVKM. V was trimmed by 1 base and J by 0 bases, leaving 9 bases between them. CDR3 length: 15 residues. The CDR3 sequence: CASSLYRTLNTEAFF. The CDR3 DNA reads TGTGCCAGCAGTTTATATCGGACTTTGAACACTGAAGCTTTCTTT.

The V gene is TRBV7-9, the J gene TRBJ2-7; the match to TRBD1 covers 8 bases. The CDR3 runs 14 residues. Germline V CDR1 and CDR2: SEHNR, FQNEAQ (reference sequence). Trimming removed 3 bases from V and 5 bases from J; junction bases left unmatched: 6. The CDR3 sequence is CASSFQGARDEQYF. In DNA form, the CDR3 reads TGTGCCAGCAGCTTCCAGGGGGCGCGGGACGAGCAGTACTTC.

V gene TRBV2 combines with J gene TRBJ1-2; D gene ambiguous. This CDR3 has 15 residues. The V gene's germline CDR1 is SNHLY and CDR2 FYNNEI. Trimming took off 7 bases at V and 1 base at J, with 16 bases between the two ends. As DNA, the CDR3 is TGTGCCAGCACAACGGACCCCGAGGGTAACTATGGCTACACCTTC. This gives the protein CASTTDPEGNYGYTF. The entire variable domain, with the rest obtained from reference TRBV2 and TRBJ1-2, is as follows: EPEVTQTPSHQVTQMGQEVILRCVPISNHLYFYWYRQILGQKVEFLVSFYNNEISEKSEIFDDQFSVERPDGSNFTLKIRSTKLEDSAMYFCASTTDPEGNYGYTFGSGTRLTVV.